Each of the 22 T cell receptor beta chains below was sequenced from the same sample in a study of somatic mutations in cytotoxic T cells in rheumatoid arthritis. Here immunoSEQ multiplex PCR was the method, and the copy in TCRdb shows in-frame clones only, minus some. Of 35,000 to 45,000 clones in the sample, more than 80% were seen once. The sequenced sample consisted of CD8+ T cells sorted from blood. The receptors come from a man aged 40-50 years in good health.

CDR3 residues: CASSPGTRHEQYF. CDR3 in DNA: TGTGCCAGCAGCCCGGGGACTAGACACGAGCAGTACTTC. The chain couples TRBV5-4 to TRBJ2-7; 8 bases agree with TRBD2. This CDR3 spans 13 amino acids. The V and J ends lost 4 bases and 5 bases, in that order; junction bases with no gene match: 5. Germline CDR1 and CDR2: SGHNT and YYREEE (reference sequence). Drawing the rest from reference TRBV5-4 and TRBJ2-7, the complete variable domain is ETGVTQSPTHLIKTRGQQVTLRCSSQSGHNTVSWYQQALGQGPQFIFQYYREEENGRGNFPPRFSGLQFPNYSSELNVNALELDDSALYLCASSPGTRHEQYFGPGTRLTVT.

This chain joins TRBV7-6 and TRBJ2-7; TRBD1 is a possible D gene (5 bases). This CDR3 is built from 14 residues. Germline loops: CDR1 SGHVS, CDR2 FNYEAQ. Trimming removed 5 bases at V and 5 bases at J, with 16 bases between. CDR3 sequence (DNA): TGTGCCAGCAGCCCTCAAGGGGCGCTGAACGAGCAGTACTTC. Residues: CASSPQGALNEQYF.

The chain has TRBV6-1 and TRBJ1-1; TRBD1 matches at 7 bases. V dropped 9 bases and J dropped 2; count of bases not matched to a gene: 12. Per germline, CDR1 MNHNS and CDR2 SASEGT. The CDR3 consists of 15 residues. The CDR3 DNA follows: TGTGCCAGTTCAACCCGGACAGGTTTAAACACTGAAGCTTTCTTT. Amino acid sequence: CASSTRTGLNTEAFF.

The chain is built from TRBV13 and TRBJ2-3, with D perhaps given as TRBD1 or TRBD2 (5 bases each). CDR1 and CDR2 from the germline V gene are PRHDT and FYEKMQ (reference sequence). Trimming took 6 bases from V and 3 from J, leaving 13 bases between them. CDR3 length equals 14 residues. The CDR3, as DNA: TGTGCCAGCAGAAGTCTGGGGGAGACAGATACGCAGTATTTT. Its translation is CASRSLGETDTQYF.

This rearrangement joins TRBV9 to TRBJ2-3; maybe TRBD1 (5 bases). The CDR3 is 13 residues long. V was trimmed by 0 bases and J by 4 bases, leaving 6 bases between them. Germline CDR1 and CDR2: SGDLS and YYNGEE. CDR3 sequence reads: CASSVVGADTQYF. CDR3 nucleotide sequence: TGTGCCAGCAGCGTAGTAGGGGCAGATACGCAGTATTTT.

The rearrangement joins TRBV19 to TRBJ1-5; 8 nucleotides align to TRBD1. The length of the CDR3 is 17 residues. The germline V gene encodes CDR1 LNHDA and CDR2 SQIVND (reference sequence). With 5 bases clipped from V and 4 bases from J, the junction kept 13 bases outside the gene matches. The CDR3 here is CASSQEDRVYGNQPQHF. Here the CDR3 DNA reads TGTGCCAGTAGTCAGGAGGACAGGGTCTACGGGAATCAGCCCCAGCATTTT.

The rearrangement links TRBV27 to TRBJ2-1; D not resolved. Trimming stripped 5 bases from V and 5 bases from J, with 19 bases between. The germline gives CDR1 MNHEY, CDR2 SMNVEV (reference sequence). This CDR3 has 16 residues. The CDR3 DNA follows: TGTGCCAGCAGTGCCCCATCAGGACCTCTCAACAATGAGCAGTTCTTC. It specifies CASSAPSGPLNNEQFF.

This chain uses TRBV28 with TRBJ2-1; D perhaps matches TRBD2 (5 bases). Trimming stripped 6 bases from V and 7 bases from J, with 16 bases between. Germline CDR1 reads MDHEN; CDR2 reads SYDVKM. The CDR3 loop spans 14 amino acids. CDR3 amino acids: CASSLLGNDNEQFF. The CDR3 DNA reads TGTGCCAGCAGCTTACTCGGGAACGATAATGAGCAGTTCTTC.

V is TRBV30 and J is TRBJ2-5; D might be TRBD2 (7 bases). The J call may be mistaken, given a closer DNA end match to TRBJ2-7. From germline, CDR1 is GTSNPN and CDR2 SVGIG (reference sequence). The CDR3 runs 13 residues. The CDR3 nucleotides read TGTGCCTGGAGTGAAGGGGGGGGCTACGAGCAGTACTTC. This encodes CAWSEGGGYEQYF.

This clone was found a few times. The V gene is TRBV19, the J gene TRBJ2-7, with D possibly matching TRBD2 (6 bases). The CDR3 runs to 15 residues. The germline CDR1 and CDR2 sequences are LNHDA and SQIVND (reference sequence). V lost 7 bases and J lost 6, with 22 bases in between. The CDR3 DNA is TGTGCCAGTACCCCTTATTCAGGCTATAGCGGCGAGCAGTACTTC. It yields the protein CASTPYSGYSGEQYF.

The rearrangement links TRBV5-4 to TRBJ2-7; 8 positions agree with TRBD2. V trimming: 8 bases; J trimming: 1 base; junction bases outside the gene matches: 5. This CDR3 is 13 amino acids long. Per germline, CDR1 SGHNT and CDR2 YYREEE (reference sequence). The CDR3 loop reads CASSGAPSYEQYF. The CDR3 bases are TGTGCCAGTAGCGGGGCGCCATCCTACGAGCAGTACTTC.

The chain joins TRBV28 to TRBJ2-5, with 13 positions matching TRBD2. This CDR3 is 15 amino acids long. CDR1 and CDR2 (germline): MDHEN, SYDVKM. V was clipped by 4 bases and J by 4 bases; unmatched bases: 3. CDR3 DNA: TGTGCCAGCAGTTCGGGACTAGCGGGATTAGAGACCCAGTACTTC. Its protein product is CASSSGLAGLETQYF.

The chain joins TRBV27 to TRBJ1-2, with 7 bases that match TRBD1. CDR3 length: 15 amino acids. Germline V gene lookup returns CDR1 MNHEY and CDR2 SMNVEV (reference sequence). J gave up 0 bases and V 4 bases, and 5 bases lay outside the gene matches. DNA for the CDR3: TGTGCCAGCAGTTCATTGGACAGGCCTAACTATGGCTACACCTTC. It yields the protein CASSSLDRPNYGYTF.

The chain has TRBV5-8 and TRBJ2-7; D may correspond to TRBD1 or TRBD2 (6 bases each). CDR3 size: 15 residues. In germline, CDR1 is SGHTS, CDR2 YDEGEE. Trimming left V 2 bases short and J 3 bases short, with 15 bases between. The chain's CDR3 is CASSFTWGAGYEQYF. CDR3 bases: TGTGCCAGCAGCTTCACCTGGGGGGCCGGCTACGAGCAGTACTTC.

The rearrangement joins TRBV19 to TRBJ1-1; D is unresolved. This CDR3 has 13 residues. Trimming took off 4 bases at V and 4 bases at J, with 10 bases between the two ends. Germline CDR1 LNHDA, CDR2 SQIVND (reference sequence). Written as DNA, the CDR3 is TGTGCCAGTAGTACCAGCGTTCGCACTGAAGCTTTCTTT. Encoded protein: CASSTSVRTEAFF.

The CDR3 here is CASSLGPRDSSGNTIYF. Here the CDR3 DNA reads TGTGCCAGCAGTTTGGGACCCCGGGACAGCTCTGGAAACACCATATATTTT. J is TRBJ1-3 and V is TRBV28, with 7 bases matching TRBD1. This CDR3 contains 17 residues. Per the germline V gene, CDR1 is MDHEN and CDR2 is SYDVKM. Trimming removed 3 bases from V and 0 bases from J; junction bases left unmatched: 8.

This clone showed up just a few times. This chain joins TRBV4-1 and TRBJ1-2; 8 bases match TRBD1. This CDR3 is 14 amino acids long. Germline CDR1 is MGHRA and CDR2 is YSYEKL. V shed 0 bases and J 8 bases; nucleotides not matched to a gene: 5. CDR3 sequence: CASSQDQGAGGYTF. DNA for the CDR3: TGCGCCAGCAGCCAAGATCAGGGGGCGGGAGGCTACACCTTC.

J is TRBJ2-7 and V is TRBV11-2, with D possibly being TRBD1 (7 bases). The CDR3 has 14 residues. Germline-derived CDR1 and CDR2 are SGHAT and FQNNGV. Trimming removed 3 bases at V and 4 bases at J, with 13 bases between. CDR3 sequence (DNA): TGTGCCAGCAGCTTGGGGGCAGGGGGGTACGAGCAGTACTTC. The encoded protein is CASSLGAGGYEQYF.

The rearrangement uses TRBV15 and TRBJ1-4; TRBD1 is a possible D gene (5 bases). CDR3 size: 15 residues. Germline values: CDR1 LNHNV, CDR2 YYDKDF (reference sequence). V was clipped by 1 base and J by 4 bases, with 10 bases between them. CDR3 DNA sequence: TGTGCCACCAGCAGAGCGCGGCAGGGTAATGAAAAACTGTTTTTT. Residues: CATSRARQGNEKLFF.

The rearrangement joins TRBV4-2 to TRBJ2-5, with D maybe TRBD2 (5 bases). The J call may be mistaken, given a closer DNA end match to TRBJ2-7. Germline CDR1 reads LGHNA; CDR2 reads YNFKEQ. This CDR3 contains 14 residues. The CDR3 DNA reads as TGTGCCAGCAGCCAAGCTGCACTAGCCTACGAGCAGTACTTC. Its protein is CASSQAALAYEQYF.

The CDR3 loop is CASVQTPYEQYF. The CDR3 DNA reads TGTGCCAGCGTACAGACCCCCTACGAGCAGTACTTC. V gene TRBV2 combines with J gene TRBJ2-7; no firm D call. Germline loops: CDR1 SNHLY, CDR2 FYNNEI. Trimming removed 8 bases at V and 2 bases at J, with 10 bases between. This CDR3 has 12 residues.

The CDR3 DNA reads as TGTGCCAGCAGCCGCTCGGGCCGCTTGGACGAGCAGTACTTC. This gives the protein CASSRSGRLDEQYF. The rearrangement links TRBV7-9 to TRBJ2-7; D not resolved. Germline V gives CDR1 SEHNR, CDR2 FQNEAQ (reference sequence). The CDR3 has 14 amino acids. V was clipped by 5 bases and J by 5 bases, with 16 bases between them.